This T cell receptor beta chain was observed in a study of cytomegalovirus exposure and HLA in healthy donors. Primers for the PCR totalled 60 Vbeta and 13 Jbeta. Produced via immunoSEQ multiplex PCR; TCRdb's table is partial and in-frame only. The sample includes 95,000 to 150,000 clones, 75% to 90% of them seen just once. V was pared by 7 bases and J by 3 bases, with 2 bases of the junction left unmatched. The germline gives CDR1 SEHNR, CDR2 FQNEAQ (reference sequence). This CDR3 has 12 amino acids. This clone was found a few times. The chain carries TRBV7-9 and TRBJ1-2; the match to TRBD1 covers 7 bases. The source is a man aged 25 to 40 in good health and CMV-seronegative. The sample was PBMCs. The CDR3 nucleotides are TGTGCCAGCAAGGGGGCCGACTATGGCTACACCTTC. This translates into CASKGADYGYTF.